This T cell receptor (beta chain) was identified in a study of blood T cell repertoires in COVID-19. Overall study: There were acute and convalescent COVID-19 samples, and they came from the United States, Italy and Spain. The cDNA or gDNA used as material had been derived from T cells, B-cell-depleted T cells, or PBMCs.

Of note for this clone: The junction does not match germline at one end; this may be a read error.

Authors' processing steps: Amplification from reference gene primers served as the basis for estimated nucleated cell counts. Profiled with immunoSEQ multiplex PCR; TCRdb holds only in-frame clones, not every one. The V and J calls and clone size come from that table; D and trimming were worked out from the DNA. This table holds 200,000 to 250,000 clones, roughly nine tenths found once. This CDR3 spans 16 amino acids. The V gene's germline CDR1 is KGHSH and CDR2 LQKENI. The sequence was collected from a woman between 45 and 65 years old with acute or convalescent COVID-19. The J gene is TRBJ2-7, the V gene TRBV18; maybe TRBD2 (8 bases). What was sequenced was peripheral blood. In DNA, the CDR3 is TGTGCCAGCTCGCCACCCGGGGGGGACAGCTCCTACGAGCAGTACTTC. Its protein product is CASSPPGGDSSYEQYF.